The present entry profiles one T cell receptor beta chain with its context. Its antigen is unknown. Per-base qualities were not stored, and no clone one base away is much larger. This sample was taken from a study of CD4+ T cells in melanoma (dated by TCRdb to the early 2020s). For context, the study as a whole: The study examined neoantigen-specific CD4+ T cells in human melanoma.

Library preparation employed the immunoSEQ multiplex PCR assay. The source is immuneACCESS, and TCRdb retained only in-frame sequences with V and J called. Part of the clones is not carried over; for the studies checked, unresolved V genes explain less than half of this, and the remainder is unexplained. The sample table contains roughly 50,000 clones; only one count was recorded for 80% to 90% of them. The leading ten clones occupy about an eighth of the sample. The donors were melanoma patients. General study outcomes and caveats: The report described a correlation between neoantigen-specific CD4+ T cells and the function of CD8+ T cells, macrophages and B cells. According to the report, neoantigen-specific CD4+ T cells in melanoma displayed diverse differentiation states.

The CDR3 holds 19 amino acids from the cysteine to the phenylalanine. The entry retains the CDR3 DNA only, 57 bases that are in frame from base 1. V is pruned by 5 bases and J by 0 bases, leaving 12 bases of the junction without a gene match. Per the germline V gene (reference sequence), PRHDT is the CDR1 and FYEKMQ is the CDR2. The sequence derives from a human donor with melanoma. Source material: peripheral blood. The chain couples TRBV13 to TRBJ2-1; TRBD1 fits 11 bases in the junction. The DNA reads as follows: TGTGCCAGCAGCCTCGGGACAGGGGGATTCTTGGGCTCCTACAATGAGCAGTTCTTC. Its protein reads: CASSLGTGGFLGSYNEQFF.